Detailed here is one T cell receptor beta chain. The data belong to a study of blood T cells in healthy people across ages. A sample-barcoded 5' primer and a J-beta primer mix were used in a second PCR of roughly 6 to 11 cycles. A template-switch adaptor containing 12 random nucleotides labeled each cDNA molecule. Each CDR3 protein is one row after TCRdb ran MiXCR on the 5' RACE reads. The sample includes about 1.6 million distinct CDR3 sequences, around 36% of them seen just once. Germline lookup yields CDR1 SGHVS and CDR2 FQNEAQ. V gave up 2 bases and J gave up 6 bases, with 14 bases separating them. The CDR3 is 14 amino acids.

The material sequenced was blood. This receptor was obtained from a woman in her twenties or thirties in good health. V is TRBV7-8 and J is TRBJ2-7; TRBD1 might be the D (6 bases). The chain's CDR3 is CASSLQGLPLEQYF. The CDR3 region has the DNA TGTGCCAGCAGCTTACAGGGGCTCCCGCTCGAGCAGTACTTC.